This TCR beta chain was found in a study of regulatory T cells in long-lasting Graves disease. Findings and limits, study-wide: Persistent cases of Graves' showed reduced TCR diversity relative to newly diagnosed patients.

Combining iRepertoire HTBI primers with Arm-PCR of CDR3 regions, the authors built TCR beta libraries. TCRdb called the multiplex PCR reads again in MiXCR, with one record for every CDR3 protein. The data show over 400,000 distinct CDR3 sequences, 11% to 15% seen once. The sample holds many counts of this clonotype. Its antigen is as yet unknown. With 6 bases clipped from V and 0 bases from J, the junction kept 18 bases outside the gene matches. Looked up from germline, CDR1 is MDHEN and CDR2 is SYDVKM. CDR3 size: 20 residues. Documented time point: newly diagnosed GD, antithyroid drugs for less than 3 months. The TCR library was made from RNA that had been extracted from PBMCs in TRIzol. These data also formed part of another study, on T cells in Graves' hyperthyroidism and ophthalmopathy. That source notes: The authors deemed Graves' hyperthyroidism stable absent ophthalmopathy progression within 18 months. TCR CDR3 underwent first-round RT-PCR with the HTBI primer set. Blood also held most thyroid clonotypes expanded beyond 0.001.

Sample: peripheral blood mononuclear cells (PBMCs), taken at new diagnosis, from a patient treated with antithyroid drugs. The TCR originated in a woman aged 45-60 years with Graves disease. The V gene is TRBV28, the J gene TRBJ2-3; 10 bases fit TRBD1. CDR3 sequence (DNA): TGTGCCAGCAGCACGGGACAGGGGTTCCTAAAGTTACCTAGCACAGATACGCAGTATTTT. Its translation is CASSTGQGFLKLPSTDTQYF.